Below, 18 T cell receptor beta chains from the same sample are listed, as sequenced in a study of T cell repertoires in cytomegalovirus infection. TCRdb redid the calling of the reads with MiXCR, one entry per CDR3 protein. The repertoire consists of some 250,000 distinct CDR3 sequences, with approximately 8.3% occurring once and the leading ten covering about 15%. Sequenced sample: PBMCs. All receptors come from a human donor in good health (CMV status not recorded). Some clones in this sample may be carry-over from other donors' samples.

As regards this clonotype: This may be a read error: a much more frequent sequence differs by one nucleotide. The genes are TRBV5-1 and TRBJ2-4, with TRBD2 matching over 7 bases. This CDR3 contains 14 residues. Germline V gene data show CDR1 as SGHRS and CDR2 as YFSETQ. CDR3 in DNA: TGCGCCAACAGCTTGGGCGGGAGCTCGAACATTCAGTACTTC. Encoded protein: CANSLGGSSNIQYF.

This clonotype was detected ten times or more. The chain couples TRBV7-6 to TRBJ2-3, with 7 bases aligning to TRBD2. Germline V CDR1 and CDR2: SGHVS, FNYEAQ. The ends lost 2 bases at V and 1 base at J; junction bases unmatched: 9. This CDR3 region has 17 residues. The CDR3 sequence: CASSLRPSGIGTDTQYF. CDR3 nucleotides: TGTGCCAGCAGCTTACGCCCCAGCGGGATCGGCACAGATACGCAGTATTTT.

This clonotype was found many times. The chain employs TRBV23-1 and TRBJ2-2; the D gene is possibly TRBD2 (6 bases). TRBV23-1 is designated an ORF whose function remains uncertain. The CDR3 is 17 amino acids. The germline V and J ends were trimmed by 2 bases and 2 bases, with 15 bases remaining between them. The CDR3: CASSQRAGTSNTGELFF. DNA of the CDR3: TGCGCCAGCAGTCAAAGGGCGGGGACGTCTAACACCGGGGAGCTGTTTTTT.

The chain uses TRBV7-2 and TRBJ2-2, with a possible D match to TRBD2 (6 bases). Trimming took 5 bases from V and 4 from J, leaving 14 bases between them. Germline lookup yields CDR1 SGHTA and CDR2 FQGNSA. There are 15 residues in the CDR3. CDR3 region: CASSPHGSPTGELFF. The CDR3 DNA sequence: TGTGCCAGCAGCCCCCACGGGAGCCCCACCGGGGAGCTGTTTTTT.

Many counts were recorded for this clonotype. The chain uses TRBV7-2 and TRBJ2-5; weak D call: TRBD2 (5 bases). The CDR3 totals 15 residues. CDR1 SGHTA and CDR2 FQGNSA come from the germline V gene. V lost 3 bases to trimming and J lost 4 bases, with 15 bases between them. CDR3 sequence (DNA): TGTGCCAGCAGCTTCCAACGGCGGGTGGGAGAGACCCAGTACTTC. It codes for CASSFQRRVGETQYF.

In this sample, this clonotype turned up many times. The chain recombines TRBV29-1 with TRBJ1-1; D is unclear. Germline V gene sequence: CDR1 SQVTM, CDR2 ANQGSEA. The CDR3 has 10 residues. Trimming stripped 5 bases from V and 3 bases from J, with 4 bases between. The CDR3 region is CSVSHTEAFF. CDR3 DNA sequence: TGCAGCGTTAGTCACACTGAAGCTTTCTTT.

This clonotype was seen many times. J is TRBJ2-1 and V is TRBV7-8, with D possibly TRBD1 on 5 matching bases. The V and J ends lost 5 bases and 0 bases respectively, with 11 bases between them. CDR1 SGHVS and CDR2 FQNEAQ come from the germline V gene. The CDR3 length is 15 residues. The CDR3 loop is CASSKRTSSYNEQFF. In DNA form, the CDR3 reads TGTGCCAGCAGCAAACGGACAAGCTCCTACAATGAGCAGTTCTTC.

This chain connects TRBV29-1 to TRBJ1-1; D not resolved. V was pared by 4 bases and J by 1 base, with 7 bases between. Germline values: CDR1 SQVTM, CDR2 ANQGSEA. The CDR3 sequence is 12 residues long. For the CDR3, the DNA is TGCAGCGTTGCAAACTCGAACACTGAAGCTTTCTTT. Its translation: CSVANSNTEAFF.

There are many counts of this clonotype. The CDR3 reads CASTASRENGYTF. DNA of the CDR3: TGTGCCAGCACAGCCAGCAGGGAGAATGGCTACACCTTC. The rearrangement links TRBV2 to TRBJ1-2, with a weak D call TRBD1 (5 bases). This CDR3 region has 13 residues. The germline V gene has CDR1 SNHLY and CDR2 FYNNEI. V was pared by 7 bases and J by 6 bases, with 15 bases between.

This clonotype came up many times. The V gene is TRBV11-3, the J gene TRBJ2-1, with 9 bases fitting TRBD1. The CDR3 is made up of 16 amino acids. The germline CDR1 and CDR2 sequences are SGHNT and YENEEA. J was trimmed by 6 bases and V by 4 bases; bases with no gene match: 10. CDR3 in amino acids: CASSSYRGPFSNEQFF. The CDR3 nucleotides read TGTGCCAGCAGCTCCTACAGGGGGCCCTTCTCCAATGAGCAGTTCTTC.

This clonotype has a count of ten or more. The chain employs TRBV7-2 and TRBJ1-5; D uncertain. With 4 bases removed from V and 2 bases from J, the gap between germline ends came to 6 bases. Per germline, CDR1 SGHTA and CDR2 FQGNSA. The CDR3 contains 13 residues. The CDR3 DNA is TGTGCCAGCAGCTCCAGACGCAATCAGCCCCAGCATTTT. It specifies CASSSRRNQPQHF.

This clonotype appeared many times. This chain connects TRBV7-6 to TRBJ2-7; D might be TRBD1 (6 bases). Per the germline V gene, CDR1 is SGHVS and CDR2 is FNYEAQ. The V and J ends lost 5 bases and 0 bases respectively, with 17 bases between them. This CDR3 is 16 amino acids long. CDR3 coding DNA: TGTGCCAGCAGCGCGTGGGGGCAGGTCCGCTCCTACGAGCAGTACTTC. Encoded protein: CASSAWGQVRSYEQYF.

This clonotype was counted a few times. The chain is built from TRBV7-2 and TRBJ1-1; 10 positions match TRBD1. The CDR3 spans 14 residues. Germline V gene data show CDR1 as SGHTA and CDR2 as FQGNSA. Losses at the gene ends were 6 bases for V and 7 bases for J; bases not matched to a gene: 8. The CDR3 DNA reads TGTGCCAGCAGACTGACCGGGACAGGGGATGAAGCTTTCTTT. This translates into CASRLTGTGDEAFF.

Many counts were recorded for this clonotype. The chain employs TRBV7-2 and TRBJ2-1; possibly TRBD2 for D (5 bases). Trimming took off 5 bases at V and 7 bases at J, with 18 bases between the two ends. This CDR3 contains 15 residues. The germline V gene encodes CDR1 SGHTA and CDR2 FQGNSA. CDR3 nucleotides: TGTGCCAGCAGCACAGCGGCTGGTTCGTGGAATGAGCAGTTCTTC. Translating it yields CASSTAAGSWNEQFF.

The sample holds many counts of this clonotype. The DNA of the CDR3 is TGTGCCAGCGGTCTCACAGATACGCAGTATTTT. This encodes CASGLTDTQYF. The V call is TRBV7-2, the J call TRBJ2-3, with D unclear. Germline-derived CDR1 and CDR2 are SGHTA and FQGNSA. CDR3 length: 11 amino acids. Trimming pared 8 bases from V and 2 bases from J, leaving 5 bases between.

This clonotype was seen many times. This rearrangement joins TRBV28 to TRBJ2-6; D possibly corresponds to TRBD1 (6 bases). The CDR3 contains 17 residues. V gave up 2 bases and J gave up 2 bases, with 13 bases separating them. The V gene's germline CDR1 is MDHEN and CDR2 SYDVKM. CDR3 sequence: CASSLGARGAGANVLTF. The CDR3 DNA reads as TGTGCCAGCAGTTTAGGGGCCAGGGGTGCTGGGGCCAACGTCCTGACTTTC.

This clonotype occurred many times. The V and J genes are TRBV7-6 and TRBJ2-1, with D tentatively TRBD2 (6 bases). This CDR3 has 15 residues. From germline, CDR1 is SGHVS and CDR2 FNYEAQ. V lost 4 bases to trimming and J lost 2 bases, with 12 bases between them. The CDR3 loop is CASSSLLAPYNEQFF. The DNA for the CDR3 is TGTGCCAGCAGCTCCTTACTAGCACCCTACAATGAGCAGTTCTTC.

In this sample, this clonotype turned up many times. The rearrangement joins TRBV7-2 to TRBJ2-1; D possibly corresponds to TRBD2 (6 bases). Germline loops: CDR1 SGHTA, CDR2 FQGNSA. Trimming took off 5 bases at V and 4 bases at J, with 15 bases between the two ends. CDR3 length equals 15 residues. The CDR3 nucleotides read TGTGCCAGCAGCCCCCAGCGGGTCTCATACAATGAGCAGTTCTTC. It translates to CASSPQRVSYNEQFF.